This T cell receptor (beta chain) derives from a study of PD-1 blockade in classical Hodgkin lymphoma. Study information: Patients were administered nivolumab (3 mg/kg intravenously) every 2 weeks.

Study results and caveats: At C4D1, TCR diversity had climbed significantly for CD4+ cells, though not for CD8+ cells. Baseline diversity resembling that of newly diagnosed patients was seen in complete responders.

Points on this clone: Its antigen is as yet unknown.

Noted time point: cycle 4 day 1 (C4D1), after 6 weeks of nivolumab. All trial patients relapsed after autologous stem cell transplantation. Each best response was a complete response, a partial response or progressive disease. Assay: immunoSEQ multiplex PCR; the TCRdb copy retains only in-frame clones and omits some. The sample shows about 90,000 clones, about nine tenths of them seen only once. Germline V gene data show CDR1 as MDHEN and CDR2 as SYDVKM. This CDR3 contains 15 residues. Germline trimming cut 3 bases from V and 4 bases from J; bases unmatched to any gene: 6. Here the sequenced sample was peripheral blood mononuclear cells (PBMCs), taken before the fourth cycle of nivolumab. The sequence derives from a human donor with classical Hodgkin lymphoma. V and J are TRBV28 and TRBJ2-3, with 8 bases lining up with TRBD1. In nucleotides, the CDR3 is TGTGCCAGCAGTTTGGACAGGGCGCGGCCAGATACGCAGTATTTT. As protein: CASSLDRARPDTQYF.